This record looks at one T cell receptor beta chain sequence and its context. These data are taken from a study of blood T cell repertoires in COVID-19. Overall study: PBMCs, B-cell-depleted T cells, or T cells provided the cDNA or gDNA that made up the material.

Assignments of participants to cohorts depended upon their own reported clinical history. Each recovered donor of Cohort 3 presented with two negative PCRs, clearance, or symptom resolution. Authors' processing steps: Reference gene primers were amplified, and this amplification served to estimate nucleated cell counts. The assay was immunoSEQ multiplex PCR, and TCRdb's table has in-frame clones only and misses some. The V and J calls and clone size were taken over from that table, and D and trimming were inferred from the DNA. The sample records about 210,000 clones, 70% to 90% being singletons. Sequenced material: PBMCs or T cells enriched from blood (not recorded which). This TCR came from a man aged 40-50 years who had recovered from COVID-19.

CDR3 in amino acids: CASSMRGSGAYEQYF. In nucleotides, the CDR3 is TGTGCCAGTAGTATGCGAGGTAGCGGGGCCTACGAGCAGTACTTC. The chain employs TRBV19 and TRBJ2-7, with 8 bases identical to TRBD2. The V gene end was trimmed by 3 bases and the J gene end by 2 bases; junction bases not matched to a gene: 6. CDR1 LNHDA and CDR2 SQIVND come from the germline V gene (reference sequence). CDR3 length equals 15 residues.